Each of the 7 T cell receptor beta chains below was sequenced from the same sample in a study of cytomegalovirus exposure and HLA in healthy donors. 13 Jbeta primers and 60 Vbeta primers were used for the PCR. The method was immunoSEQ multiplex PCR; TCRdb's version includes in-frame clones alone and lacks a portion of them. The data contain over 85,000 clones, about three quarters of them singletons. Input material: PBMCs. The receptors were sampled from a woman aged 55-70 years in good health and CMV-seropositive.

The chain recombines TRBV18 with TRBJ2-7; 8 nucleotides match TRBD2. This CDR3 region has 15 residues. The trim removed 1 base at V and 2 bases at J, leaving 4 bases unmatched. CDR1 and CDR2 from the germline V gene are KGHSH and LQKENI. CDR3: CASSPRLSGTYEQYF. CDR3 sequence (DNA): TGTGCCAGCTCACCACGGCTTAGCGGGACCTACGAGCAGTACTTC.

This CDR3 reads CASSYRAGERDEQYF. The CDR3, as DNA: TGTGCCAGCAGTTACCGAGCGGGAGAAAGGGACGAGCAGTACTTC. The chain carries TRBV6-5 and TRBJ2-7, with 8 bases aligning to TRBD2. Germline lookup yields CDR1 MNHEY and CDR2 SVGAGI. This CDR3 has 15 amino acids. Trimming removed 2 bases from V and 5 bases from J; junction bases left unmatched: 8.

This rearrangement joins TRBV29-1 to TRBJ1-2; 8 bases agree with TRBD1. Per germline, CDR1 SQVTM and CDR2 ANQGSEA. V was clipped by 0 bases and J by 5 bases; unmatched bases: 11. The CDR3 is 16 residues long. CDR3 region: CSVEDPRGPLRYGYTF. CDR3 nucleotide sequence: TGCAGCGTTGAAGATCCCAGGGGGCCTCTTCGGTATGGCTACACCTTC.

V and J are TRBV4-2 and TRBJ1-1, with 9 bases lining up with TRBD1. Germline CDR1 LGHNA, CDR2 YNFKEQ. J gave up 4 bases and V 4 bases, and 4 bases lay outside the gene matches. The CDR3 has 14 residues. The CDR3 here is CASSRTGAPTEAFF. Here the CDR3 DNA reads TGTGCCAGCAGCCGGACAGGGGCTCCCACTGAAGCTTTCTTT.

The chain recombines TRBV5-1 with TRBJ1-1, with 7 bases fitting TRBD1. The CDR3 has 15 amino acids. J was trimmed by 6 bases and V by 2 bases; bases with no gene match: 10. Germline CDR1 reads SGHRS; CDR2 reads YFSETQ. CDR3 residues: CASSLRTGLGAEAFF. The CDR3 DNA reads as TGCGCCAGCAGCTTACGGACAGGCCTCGGCGCTGAAGCTTTCTTT.

The chain is built from TRBV18 and TRBJ1-1, with a possible D match to TRBD1 (6 bases). Germline values: CDR1 KGHSH, CDR2 LQKENI. Trimming pared 2 bases from V and 2 bases from J, leaving 9 bases between. The CDR3 spans 14 residues. CDR3 amino acids: CASSPAGVNTEAFF. In DNA form, the CDR3 reads TGTGCCAGCTCACCAGCAGGGGTTAACACTGAAGCTTTCTTT.

This clone was seen once. The chain employs TRBV28 and TRBJ2-2; D is perhaps TRBD1 (5 bases). Germline CDR1 is MDHEN and CDR2 is SYDVKM. The V end lost 6 bases, the J end lost 5 bases, and 10 bases lay between the germline ends. The CDR3 runs to 13 residues. DNA of the CDR3: TGTGCCAGCAGCCTAGGGGTTACCGGGGAGCTGTTTTTT. It yields the protein CASSLGVTGELFF.